The table lists the clone carrying this T cell receptor beta chain with many counts. This entry belongs to a study of T cells in Graves' hyperthyroidism and ophthalmopathy. The investigators amplified TCR beta CDR3 regions from RNA transcripts. HTBI primers were employed in a first-round RT-PCR of the TCR CDR3. Each CDR3 protein is one row after TCRdb ran MiXCR on the multiplex PCR reads. The data show some 360,000 distinct CDR3 sequences, 14% seen once. This clonotype was sampled from a woman aged 55-69 years with Graves' hyperthyroidism. Input material: blood.

Here the CDR3 DNA reads TGTGCCAGCAGTGAAGGAAGACCCAGGAACACTGAAGCTTTCTTT. It translates to CASSEGRPRNTEAFF. This sequence joins TRBV2 and TRBJ1-1; D is ambiguous. Germline V lookup: CDR1 SNHLY, CDR2 FYNNEI. This CDR3 spans 15 amino acids. V shed 1 base and J shed 1 base, with 10 bases lying between them.